What follows is one T cell receptor (beta chain) and its context. This specimen belongs to a study of blood T cell repertoires in COVID-19. Across the study: The samples span acute and convalescent COVID-19 from the United States, Italy and Spain. In each case, the material was cDNA or gDNA derived from T cells, B-cell-depleted T cells, or PBMCs.

Original processing notes: Estimation of nucleated cell counts relied on the amplification of reference gene primers. Assay used: immunoSEQ multiplex PCR; TCRdb lists only in-frame clones, some missing. V and J calls and clone size are copied from that table; D and trimming were computed from the DNA. The sample yields about 27,000 clones, 91% seen once. This CDR3 has 17 residues. V dropped 7 bases and J dropped 5; count of bases not matched to a gene: 14. CDR1 is SNHLY and CDR2 is FYNNEI in the germline V gene. The sequenced material came from peripheral blood. The rearrangement uses TRBV2 and TRBJ1-2; 12 nucleotides match TRBD1. The TCR sequence derives from a human donor with active COVID-19. The donor label of this sample is uncertain. CDR3 in DNA: TGTGCCAGCAATACTAGGGACAGGGGGCGAAATAGATATGGCTACACCTTC. Protein: CASNTRDRGRNRYGYTF.